These 6 T cell receptor beta chains share one sample of origin, sequenced in a study of T cell responses to AZD1222 COVID-19 vaccine. Some clones are missing from TCRdb's copy, which holds only in-frame ones; the method was immunoSEQ multiplex PCR. The sample has fewer than 200,000 clones, about 90% seen once. The sequencing used peripheral blood, collected on day 0 of MenACWY control vaccination. The origin of the receptors is an adult in good health.

This chain connects TRBV18 to TRBJ2-1; the match to TRBD1 covers 9 bases. The CDR3 extends over 15 amino acids. Trimming took 3 bases from V and 6 from J; bases not matched to a gene: 6. The V gene's germline CDR1 is KGHSH and CDR2 LQKENI. The CDR3 sequence is CASSPGQGDSNEQFF. The CDR3 DNA reads TGTGCCAGCTCACCGGGACAGGGCGATTCCAATGAGCAGTTCTTC. Full variable domain (missing parts from reference TRBV18 and TRBJ2-1): NAGVMQNPRHLVRRRGQEARLRCSPMKGHSHVYWYRQLPEEGLKFMVYLQKENIIDESGMPKERFSAEFPKEGPSILRIQQVVRGDSAAYFCASSPGQGDSNEQFFGPGTRLTVL.

The chain uses TRBV28 and TRBJ1-2; 7 bases fit TRBD1. The CDR3 is 15 residues long. V shed 2 bases and J 5 bases; nucleotides not matched to a gene: 8. Looked up from germline, CDR1 is MDHEN and CDR2 is SYDVKM. The CDR3 nucleotides are TGTGCCAGCAGTTTAACCCGACAGGGATATTATGGCTACACCTTC. Amino acid sequence: CASSLTRQGYYGYTF.

This sequence joins TRBV12-3 or TRBV12-4 and TRBJ1-2; D ambiguous. This CDR3 is 12 amino acids long. V was trimmed by 6 bases and J by 2 bases, leaving 7 bases between them. CDR3 sequence reads: CASSTLNYGYTF. For the CDR3, the DNA is TGTGCCAGCAGCACCCTGAACTATGGCTACACCTTC.

This sequence joins TRBV15 and TRBJ2-5; D gene ambiguous. Trimming took 2 bases from V and 2 from J, leaving 9 bases between them. This CDR3 is 14 amino acids long. CDR1 is LNHNV and CDR2 is YYDKDF in the germline V gene (reference sequence). The CDR3 loop is CATSRPQRQETQYF. The CDR3 coding sequence is TGTGCCACCAGCAGACCCCAACGTCAAGAGACCCAGTACTTC.

V and J are TRBV11-2 and TRBJ1-1, with D tentatively TRBD1 (5 bases). This CDR3 is built from 13 residues. The germline CDR1 and CDR2 sequences are SGHAT and FQNNGV. V lost 7 bases to trimming and J lost 3 bases, with 12 bases between them. For the CDR3, the DNA is TGTGCCAGCATCCGTAGGGACCACACTGAAGCTTTCTTT. The encoded protein is CASIRRDHTEAFF.

This chain links TRBV15 with TRBJ2-7; 11 bases map to TRBD2. The CDR3 is 15 amino acids. Germline-derived CDR1 and CDR2 are LNHNV and YYDKDF (reference sequence). After removal of 3 bases from V and 5 bases from J, the junction contained 6 bases not matched to a gene. CDR3 coding DNA: TGTGCCACCAGCAGCCCTAGCGGGAGGACCCACGAGCAGTACTTC. Encoded protein: CATSSPSGRTHEQYF.